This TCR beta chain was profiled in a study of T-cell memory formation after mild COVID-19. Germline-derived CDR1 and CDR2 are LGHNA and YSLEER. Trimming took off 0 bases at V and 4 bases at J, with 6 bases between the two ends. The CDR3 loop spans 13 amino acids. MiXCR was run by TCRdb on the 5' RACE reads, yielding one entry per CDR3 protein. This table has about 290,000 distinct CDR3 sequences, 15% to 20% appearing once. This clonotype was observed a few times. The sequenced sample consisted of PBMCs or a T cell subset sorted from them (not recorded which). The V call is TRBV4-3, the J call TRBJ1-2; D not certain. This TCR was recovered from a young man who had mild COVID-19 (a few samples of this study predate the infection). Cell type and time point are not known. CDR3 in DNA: TGCGCCAGCAGCCAAGACAGGACCTATGGCTACACCTTC. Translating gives CASSQDRTYGYTF.